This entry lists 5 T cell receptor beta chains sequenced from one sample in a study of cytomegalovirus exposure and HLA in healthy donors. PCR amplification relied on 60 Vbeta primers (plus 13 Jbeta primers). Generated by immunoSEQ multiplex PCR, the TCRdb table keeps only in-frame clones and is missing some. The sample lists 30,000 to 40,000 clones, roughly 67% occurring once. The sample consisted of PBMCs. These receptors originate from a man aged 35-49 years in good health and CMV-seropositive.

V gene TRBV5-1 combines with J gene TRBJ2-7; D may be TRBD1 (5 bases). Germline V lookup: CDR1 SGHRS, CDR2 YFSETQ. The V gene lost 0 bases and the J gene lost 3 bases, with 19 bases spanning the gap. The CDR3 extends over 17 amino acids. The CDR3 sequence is CASSLGGERVSGYEQYF. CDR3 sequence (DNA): TGCGCCAGCAGCTTGGGGGGCGAAAGGGTATCGGGCTACGAGCAGTACTTC. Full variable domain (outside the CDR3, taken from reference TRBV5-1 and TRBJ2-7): KAGVTQTPRYLIKTRGQQVTLSCSPISGHRSVSWYQQTPGQGLQFLFEYFSETQRNKGNFPGRFSGRQFSNSRSEMNVSTLELGDSALYLCASSLGGERVSGYEQYFGPGTRLTVT.

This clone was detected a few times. CDR3 bases: TGTGCCAGCAGTCGCCAGGGAGGAAACTACGAGCAGTACTTC. It specifies CASSRQGGNYEQYF. The gene calls are TRBV27 and TRBJ2-7; D possibly corresponds to TRBD2 (6 bases). This CDR3 is built from 14 residues. Trimming pared 5 bases from V and 3 bases from J, leaving 14 bases between. From germline, CDR1 is MNHEY and CDR2 SMNVEV (reference sequence).

CDR3 amino acids: CASSFSARQVYEKLFF. CDR3 nucleotides: TGTGCCAGCAGCTTTTCGGCTCGACAGGTGTACGAAAAACTGTTTTTT. This chain joins TRBV5-8 and TRBJ1-4; tentative D call: TRBD1 (6 bases). This CDR3 region has 16 residues. Trimming took off 2 bases at V and 8 bases at J, with 19 bases between the two ends. CDR1 is SGHTS, CDR2 YDEGEE, per germline.

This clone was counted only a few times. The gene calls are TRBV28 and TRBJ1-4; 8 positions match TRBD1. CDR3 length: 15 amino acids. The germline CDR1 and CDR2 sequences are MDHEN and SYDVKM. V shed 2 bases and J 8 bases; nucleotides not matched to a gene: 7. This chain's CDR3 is CASSLHTGTGEKLFF. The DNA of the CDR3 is TGTGCCAGCAGTTTACATACCGGGACAGGCGAAAAACTGTTTTTT.

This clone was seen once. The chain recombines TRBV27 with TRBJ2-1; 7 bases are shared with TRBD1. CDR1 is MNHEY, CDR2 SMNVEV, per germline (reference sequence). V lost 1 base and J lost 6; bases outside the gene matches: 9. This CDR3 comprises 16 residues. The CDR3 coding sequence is TGTGCCAGCAGTTTATTAGGTCGAGGGGGCGGCAATGAGCAGTTCTTC. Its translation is CASSLLGRGGGNEQFF.